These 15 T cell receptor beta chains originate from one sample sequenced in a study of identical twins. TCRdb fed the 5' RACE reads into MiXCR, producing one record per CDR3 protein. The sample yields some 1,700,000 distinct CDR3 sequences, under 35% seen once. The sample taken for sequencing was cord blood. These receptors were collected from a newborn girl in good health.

CDR3 in amino acids: CASSLVGSGANTDTQYF. DNA for the CDR3: TGTGCCAGCAGCTTAGTAGGGAGCGGGGCCAACACAGATACGCAGTATTTT. The V and J genes are TRBV7-2 and TRBJ2-3, with TRBD2 matching over 7 bases. Germline CDR1 is SGHTA and CDR2 is FQGNSA. The trim removed 1 base at V and 2 bases at J, leaving 9 bases unmatched. There are 17 residues in the CDR3.

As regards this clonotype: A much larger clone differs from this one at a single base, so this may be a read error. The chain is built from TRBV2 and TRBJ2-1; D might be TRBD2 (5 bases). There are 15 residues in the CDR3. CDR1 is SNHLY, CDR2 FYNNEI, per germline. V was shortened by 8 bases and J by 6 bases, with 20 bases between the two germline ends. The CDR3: CASRRRLATVNEQFF. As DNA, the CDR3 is TGTGCCAGCCGGCGGCGGCTAGCTACCGTCAATGAGCAGTTCTTC. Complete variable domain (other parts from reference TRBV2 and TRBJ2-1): EPEVTQTPSHQVTQMGQEVILRCVPISNHLYFYWYRQILGQKVEFLVSFYNNEISEKSEIFDDQFSVERPDGSNFTLKIRSTKLEDSAMYFCASRRRLATVNEQFFGPGTRLTVL.

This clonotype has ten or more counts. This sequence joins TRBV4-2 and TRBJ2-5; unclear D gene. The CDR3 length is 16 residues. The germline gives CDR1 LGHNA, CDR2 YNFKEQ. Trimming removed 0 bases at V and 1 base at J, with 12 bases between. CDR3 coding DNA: TGTGCCAGCAGCCAAGAAATAGCCAATATCCAAGAGACCCAGTACTTC. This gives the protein CASSQEIANIQETQYF.

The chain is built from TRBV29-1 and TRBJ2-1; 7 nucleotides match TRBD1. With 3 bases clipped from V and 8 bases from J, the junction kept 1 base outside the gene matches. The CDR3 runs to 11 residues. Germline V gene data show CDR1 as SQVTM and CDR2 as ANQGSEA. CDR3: CSVDRGYEQFF. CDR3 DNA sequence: TGCAGCGTTGACAGGGGGTATGAGCAGTTCTTC.

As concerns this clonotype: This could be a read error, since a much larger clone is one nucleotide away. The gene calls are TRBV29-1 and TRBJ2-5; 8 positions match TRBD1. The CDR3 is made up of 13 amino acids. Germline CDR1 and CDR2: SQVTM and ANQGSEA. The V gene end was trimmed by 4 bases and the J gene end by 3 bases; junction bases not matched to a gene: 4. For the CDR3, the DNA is TGCAGCGTTGCCCCGACAGGGGAAGAGACCCAGTACTTC. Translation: CSVAPTGEETQYF.

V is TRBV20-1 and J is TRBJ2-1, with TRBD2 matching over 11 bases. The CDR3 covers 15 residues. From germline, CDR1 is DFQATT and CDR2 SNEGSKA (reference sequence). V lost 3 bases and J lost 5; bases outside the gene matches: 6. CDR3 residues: CSARQPGLADNEQFF. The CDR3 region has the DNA TGCAGTGCTAGGCAACCGGGACTAGCGGACAATGAGCAGTTCTTC.

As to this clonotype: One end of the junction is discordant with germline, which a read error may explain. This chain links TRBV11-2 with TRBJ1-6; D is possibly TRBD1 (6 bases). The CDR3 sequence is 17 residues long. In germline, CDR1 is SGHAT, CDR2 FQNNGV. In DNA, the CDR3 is TGTGCCAGCAGCTTAGATCCTGCAGGGGCGGTTGGTTCACCCCCCCACTTT. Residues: CASSLDPAGAVGSPPHF.

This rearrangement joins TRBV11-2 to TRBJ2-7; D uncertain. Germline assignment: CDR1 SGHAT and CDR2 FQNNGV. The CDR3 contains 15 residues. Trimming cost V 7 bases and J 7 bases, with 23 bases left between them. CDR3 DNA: TGTGCCAGCACCCTAGGACCCACAATAGACAATGAGCAGTACTTC. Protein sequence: CASTLGPTIDNEQYF. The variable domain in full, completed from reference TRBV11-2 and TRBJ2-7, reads EAGVAQSPRYKIIEKRQSVAFWCNPISGHATLYWYQQILGQGPKLLIQFQNNGVVDDSQLPKDRFSAERLKGVDSTLKIQPAKLEDSAVYLCASTLGPTIDNEQYFGPGTRLTVT.

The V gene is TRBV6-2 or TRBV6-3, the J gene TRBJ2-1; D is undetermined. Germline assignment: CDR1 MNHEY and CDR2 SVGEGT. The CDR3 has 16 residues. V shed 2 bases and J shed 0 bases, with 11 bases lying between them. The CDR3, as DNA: TGTGCCAGCAGTTACAGGGTCGGCTACTCCTACAATGAGCAGTTCTTC. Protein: CASSYRVGYSYNEQFF.

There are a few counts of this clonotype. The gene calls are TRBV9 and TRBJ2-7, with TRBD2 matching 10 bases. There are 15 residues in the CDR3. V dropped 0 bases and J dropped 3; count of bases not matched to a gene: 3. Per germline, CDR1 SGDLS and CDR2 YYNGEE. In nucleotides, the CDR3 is TGTGCCAGCAGCGTAGAGGCTAGCGGGAGCTACGAGCAGTACTTC. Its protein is CASSVEASGSYEQYF.

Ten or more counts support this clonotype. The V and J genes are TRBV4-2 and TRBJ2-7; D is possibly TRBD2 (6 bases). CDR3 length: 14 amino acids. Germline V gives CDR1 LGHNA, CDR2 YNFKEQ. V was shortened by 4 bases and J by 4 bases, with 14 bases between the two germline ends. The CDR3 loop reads CASSPGSGVYEQYF. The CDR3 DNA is TGTGCCAGCAGCCCGGGATCGGGGGTATACGAGCAGTACTTC.

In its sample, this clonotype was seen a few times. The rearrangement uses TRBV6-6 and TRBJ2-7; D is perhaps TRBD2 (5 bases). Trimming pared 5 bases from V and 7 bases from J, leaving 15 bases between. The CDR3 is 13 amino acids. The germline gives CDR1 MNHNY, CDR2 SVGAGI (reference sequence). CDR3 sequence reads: CASSGLVKFEQYF. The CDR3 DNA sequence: TGTGCCAGCAGTGGACTGGTAAAGTTTGAGCAGTACTTC.

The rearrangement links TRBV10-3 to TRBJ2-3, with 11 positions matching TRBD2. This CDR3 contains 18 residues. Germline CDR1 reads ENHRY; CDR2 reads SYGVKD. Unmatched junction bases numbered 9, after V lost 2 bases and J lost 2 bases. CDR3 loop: CAISETTGTSGYTDTQYF. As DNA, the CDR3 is TGTGCCATCAGTGAGACTACCGGGACTAGCGGATACACAGATACGCAGTATTTT.

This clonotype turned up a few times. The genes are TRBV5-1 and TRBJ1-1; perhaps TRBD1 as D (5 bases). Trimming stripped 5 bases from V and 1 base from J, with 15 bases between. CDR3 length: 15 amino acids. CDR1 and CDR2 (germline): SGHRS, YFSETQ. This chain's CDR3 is CASSRQGGRNTEAFF. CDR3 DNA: TGCGCCAGCAGTCGGCAGGGTGGTAGGAACACTGAAGCTTTCTTT. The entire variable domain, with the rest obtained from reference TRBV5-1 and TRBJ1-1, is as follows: KAGVTQTPRYLIKTRGQQVTLSCSPISGHRSVSWYQQTPGQGLQFLFEYFSETQRNKGNFPGRFSGRQFSNSRSEMNVSTLELGDSALYLCASSRQGGRNTEAFFGQGTRLTVV.

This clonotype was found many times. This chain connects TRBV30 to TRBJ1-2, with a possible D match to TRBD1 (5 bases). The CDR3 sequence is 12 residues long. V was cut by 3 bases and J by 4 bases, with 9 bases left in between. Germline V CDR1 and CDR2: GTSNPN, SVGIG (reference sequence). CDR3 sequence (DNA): TGTGCCTGGAGCTCTGGGGGCTATGGCTACACCTTC. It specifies CAWSSGGYGYTF.